Following are 11 T cell receptor beta chains from one sample sequenced in a study of cytomegalovirus exposure and HLA in healthy donors (dated by TCRdb to 2016 to 2017). The library came from the immunoSEQ multiplex PCR assay. For the multiplex PCR, a mixture combining 60 forward primers for TCR Vbeta segments and 13 reverse primers for TCR Jbeta segments was used. Drawn from immuneACCESS, this table holds only the in-frame rearrangements with V and J called that TCRdb kept. Clones are partly lost; checked studies trace under half to an unresolved V gene and leave the rest unexplained. The sample includes some 150,000 clones, with 75% to 80% observed a single time. Around 1.6% of the sample goes to the ten largest clones. The sample comprised PBMCs. The receptors here all came from a female donor in good health and CMV-seronegative.

V and J are TRBV6-1 and TRBJ1-1; 8 bases match TRBD1. Trimming at V came to 2 bases and at J to 6 bases, leaving 5 bases not matched to a gene. Germline V gives CDR1 MNHNS, CDR2 SASEGT. The CDR3 spans 14 residues. CDR3 sequence: CASSERDRSSEAFF. CDR3 nucleotide sequence: TGTGCCAGCAGTGAACGGGACAGGAGCTCTGAAGCTTTCTTT.

The genes are TRBV19 and TRBJ2-3, with D maybe TRBD2 (7 bases). The CDR3 length is 14 residues. Germline V gives CDR1 LNHDA, CDR2 SQIVND (reference sequence). Trimming left V 7 bases short and J 8 bases short, with 19 bases between. Written as DNA, the CDR3 is TGTGCCAGTACTCAAGGGGGGGGTTTTGCTACGCAGTATTTT. Its translation is CASTQGGGFATQYF.

The chain has TRBV7-8 and TRBJ1-3, with TRBD1 matching 7 bases. The CDR3 sequence is 16 residues long. V lost 5 bases and J lost 4; bases outside the gene matches: 11. The germline CDR1 and CDR2 sequences are SGHVS and FQNEAQ. The CDR3 DNA follows: TGTGCCAGCAGCAGGATCACAGGGGACCTCGGAAACACCATATATTTT. Amino acid sequence: CASSRITGDLGNTIYF.

The chain has TRBV2 and TRBJ2-1, with 10 bases aligning to TRBD1. The CDR3 extends over 15 amino acids. Germline V CDR1 and CDR2: SNHLY, FYNNEI. V shed 6 bases, J shed 3 bases, and the junction held 5 bases outside the gene matches. The CDR3: CASRGDRGDYNEQFF. The CDR3 nucleotides read TGTGCCAGCAGGGGGGACAGGGGAGACTACAATGAGCAGTTCTTC.

This clone was counted a few times. This sequence joins TRBV6-1 and TRBJ1-5, with D tentatively TRBD1 (5 bases). V was clipped by 3 bases and J by 3 bases, with 9 bases between them. Germline CDR1 reads MNHNS; CDR2 reads SASEGT. The CDR3 runs 14 residues. CDR3: CASSEAGFNQPQHF. CDR3 coding DNA: TGTGCCAGCAGTGAGGCAGGGTTCAATCAGCCCCAGCATTTT.

The chain employs TRBV28 and TRBJ1-2, with TRBD1 as a possible D gene (5 bases). The CDR3 covers 14 residues. Trimming removed 5 bases at V and 8 bases at J, with 18 bases between. Looked up from germline, CDR1 is MDHEN and CDR2 is SYDVKM. The CDR3 protein is CASSPAGPRGGYTF. In DNA, the CDR3 is TGTGCCAGCAGTCCCGCGGGGCCCCGAGGGGGCTACACCTTC.

V gene TRBV6-6 combines with J gene TRBJ1-1; the match to TRBD1 covers 8 bases. V was pared by 7 bases and J by 4 bases, with 8 bases of the junction left unmatched. There are 14 residues in the CDR3. Germline-derived CDR1 and CDR2 are MNHNY and SVGAGI (reference sequence). CDR3 loop: CASTVDRVLTEAFF. In nucleotides, the CDR3 is TGTGCCAGCACCGTGGACAGGGTCCTCACTGAAGCTTTCTTT.

This chain uses TRBV7-9 with TRBJ1-4, with D perhaps TRBD1 (5 bases). V was trimmed by 5 bases and J by 5 bases, leaving 12 bases between them. Germline V lookup: CDR1 SEHNR, CDR2 FQNEAQ (reference sequence). The CDR3 loop spans 14 amino acids. As DNA, the CDR3 is TGTGCCAGCAGCCCAATGGCAGGGAATGAAAAACTGTTTTTT. It yields the protein CASSPMAGNEKLFF.

The rearrangement links TRBV19 to TRBJ1-6; the D gene is possibly TRBD1 (6 bases). Germline V gives CDR1 LNHDA, CDR2 SQIVND (reference sequence). The CDR3 length is 15 residues. V shed 2 bases and J shed 7 bases, with 12 bases lying between them. In DNA, the CDR3 is TGTGCCAGTAGTATAATGACAGGTCTAAATTCACCCCTCCACTTT. Translating gives CASSIMTGLNSPLHF.

The rearrangement uses TRBV9 and TRBJ1-1; no definite D call. This CDR3 has 13 residues. Germline CDR1 is SGDLS and CDR2 is YYNGEE. V lost 2 bases to trimming and J lost 2 bases, with 7 bases between them. The CDR3 sequence is CASSVKSNTEAFF. DNA for the CDR3: TGTGCCAGCAGCGTTAAAAGCAACACTGAAGCTTTCTTT.

The gene calls are TRBV19 and TRBJ1-2; 8 bases match TRBD1. The length of the CDR3 is 14 residues. Germline V gene lookup returns CDR1 LNHDA and CDR2 SQIVND (reference sequence). V trimming: 8 bases; J trimming: 5 bases; junction bases outside the gene matches: 10. CDR3 region: CASASDRVGYGYTF. The CDR3 DNA follows: TGTGCCAGTGCTTCGGACAGGGTGGGGTATGGCTACACCTTC.